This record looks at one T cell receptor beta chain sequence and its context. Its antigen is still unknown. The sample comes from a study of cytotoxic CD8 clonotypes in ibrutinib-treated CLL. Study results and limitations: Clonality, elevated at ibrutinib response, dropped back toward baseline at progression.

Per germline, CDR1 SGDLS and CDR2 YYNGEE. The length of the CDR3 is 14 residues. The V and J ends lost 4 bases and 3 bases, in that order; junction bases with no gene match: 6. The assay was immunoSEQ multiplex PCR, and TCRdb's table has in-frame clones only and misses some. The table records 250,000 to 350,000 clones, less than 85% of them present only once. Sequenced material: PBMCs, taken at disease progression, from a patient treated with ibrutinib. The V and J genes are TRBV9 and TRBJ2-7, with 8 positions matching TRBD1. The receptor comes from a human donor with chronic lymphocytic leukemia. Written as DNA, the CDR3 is TGTGCCAGCAGCCCGCAGGGACAGGACTACGAGCAGTACTTC. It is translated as CASSPQGQDYEQYF.